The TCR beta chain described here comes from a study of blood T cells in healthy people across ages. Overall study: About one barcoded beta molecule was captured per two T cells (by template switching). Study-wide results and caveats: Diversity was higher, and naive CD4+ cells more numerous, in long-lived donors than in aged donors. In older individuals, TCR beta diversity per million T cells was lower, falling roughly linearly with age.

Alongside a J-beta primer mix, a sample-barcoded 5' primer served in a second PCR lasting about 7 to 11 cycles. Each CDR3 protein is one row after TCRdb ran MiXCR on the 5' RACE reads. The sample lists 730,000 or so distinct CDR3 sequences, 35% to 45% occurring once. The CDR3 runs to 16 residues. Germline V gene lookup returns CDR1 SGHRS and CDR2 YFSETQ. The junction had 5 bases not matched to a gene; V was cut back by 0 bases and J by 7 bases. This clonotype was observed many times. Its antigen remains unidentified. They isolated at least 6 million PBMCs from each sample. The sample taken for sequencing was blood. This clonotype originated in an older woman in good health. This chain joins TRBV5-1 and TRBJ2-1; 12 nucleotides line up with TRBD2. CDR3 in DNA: TGCGCCAGCAGCTTGGGTACAACTAGCGGGAGGAATGAGCAGTTCTTC. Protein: CASSLGTTSGRNEQFF.